The 13 T cell receptor beta chains below were found in one sample sequenced in a study of cytomegalovirus exposure and HLA in healthy donors. Both 60 Vbeta primers and 13 Jbeta primers went into the PCR. The repertoire was sequenced with immunoSEQ multiplex PCR; TCRdb's copy has only in-frame clones and lacks some. The sample contains about 190,000 clones, 60% to 80% of which appear only once. The material sequenced was PBMCs. The receptor source for this set is a woman in her twenties or thirties in good health and CMV-seropositive.

The V and J genes are TRBV4-2 and TRBJ2-5; 7 bases agree with TRBD1. The CDR3 length is 14 residues. Unmatched junction bases numbered 3, after V lost 2 bases and J lost 3 bases. Germline CDR1 is LGHNA and CDR2 is YNFKEQ. DNA of the CDR3: TGTGCCAGCAGCCAACCCACAGGGGAAGAGACCCAGTACTTC. It specifies CASSQPTGEETQYF.

This clone was seen a handful of times. This sequence joins TRBV29-1 and TRBJ1-4; 8 bases are a match to TRBD1. After removal of 5 bases from V and 4 bases from J, the junction contained 3 bases not matched to a gene. CDR1 SQVTM and CDR2 ANQGSEA come from the germline V gene. The CDR3 contains 13 residues. The CDR3 nucleotides are TGCAGCGTTCACAGGGGGGGTAATGAAAAACTGTTTTTT. Translating gives CSVHRGGNEKLFF.

This clone was counted a single time. CDR3 DNA sequence: TGTGCCAGCAGCTTATGGGGACAGGTCACAGATACGCAGTATTTT. As protein: CASSLWGQVTDTQYF. The chain combines TRBV7-3 with TRBJ2-3, with TRBD1 matching over 8 bases. V shed 2 bases, J shed 2 bases, and the junction held 3 bases outside the gene matches. Germline CDR1 and CDR2: SGHTA and FQGTGA. The CDR3 spans 15 residues.

This clone was found once. V usage is TRBV7-2 and J usage is TRBJ1-1; 11 bases are shared with TRBD1. Trimming took 5 bases from V and 3 from J; bases not matched to a gene: 14. CDR1 SGHTA and CDR2 FQGNSA come from the germline V gene. There are 18 residues in the CDR3. The CDR3 here is CASSITGTGGRRDTEAFF. DNA of the CDR3: TGTGCCAGCAGCATCACCGGGACAGGGGGAAGAAGAGACACTGAAGCTTTCTTT. Full variable domain (missing parts from reference TRBV7-2 and TRBJ1-1): GAGVSQSPSNKVTEKGKDVELRCDPISGHTALYWYRQSLGQGLEFLIYFQGNSAPDKSGLPSDRFSAERTGGSVSTLTIQRTQQEDSAVYLCASSITGTGGRRDTEAFFGQGTRLTVV.

CDR3 loop: CASSLGSGIRYEQYF. CDR3 bases: TGTGCCAGCAGCTTGGGGAGCGGGATTAGGTACGAGCAGTACTTC. The J gene is TRBJ2-7, the V gene TRBV7-3, with 7 bases matching TRBD2. CDR3 length: 15 amino acids. Germline V CDR1 and CDR2: SGHTA, FQGTGA. The ends lost 3 bases at V and 4 bases at J; junction bases unmatched: 9.

This sequence joins TRBV29-1 and TRBJ2-7; possible D gene TRBD1, 6 bases. Germline CDR1 reads SQVTM; CDR2 reads ANQGSEA. The V and J ends lost 7 bases and 0 bases respectively, with 19 bases between them. The CDR3 runs 15 residues. In DNA form, the CDR3 reads TGCAGCGCCGTGGGGGCGGGTCCCAGCTCCTACGAGCAGTACTTC. It codes for CSAVGAGPSSYEQYF.

The V call is TRBV4-3, the J call TRBJ2-7; TRBD2 might be the D (6 bases). CDR3 length equals 16 residues. Germline V gene lookup returns CDR1 LGHNA and CDR2 YSLEER. Deletions cut 1 base from V and 0 bases from J, with 13 bases between. The CDR3 region has the DNA TGCGCCAGCAGCCAAGCACAGGAGGGGAGCTCCTACGAGCAGTACTTC. Residues: CASSQAQEGSSYEQYF.

The J gene is TRBJ2-5, the V gene TRBV5-1; 13 bases line up with TRBD2. This CDR3 is built from 16 residues. After removal of 4 bases from V and 1 base from J, the junction contained 4 bases not matched to a gene. CDR1 and CDR2 (germline): SGHRS, YFSETQ. As DNA, the CDR3 is TGCGCCAGCAGCCCTGGACTAGCGGGGGCCCAAGAGACCCAGTACTTC. This encodes CASSPGLAGAQETQYF.

This chain connects TRBV5-1 to TRBJ2-7; 10 positions match TRBD2. Germline CDR1 is SGHRS and CDR2 is YFSETQ. The V segment lost 4 bases and the J segment 5 bases; nucleotides outside the gene matches: 3. The CDR3 covers 13 residues. The CDR3 DNA reads TGCGCCAGCAGCCCCGGGACTAGCGACGAGCAGTACTTC. Protein sequence: CASSPGTSDEQYF.

The chain couples TRBV4-3 to TRBJ2-5; unclear D gene. Trimming took off 0 bases at V and 7 bases at J, with 12 bases between the two ends. Per the germline V gene, CDR1 is LGHNA and CDR2 is YSLEER. The CDR3 spans 14 residues. The CDR3, as DNA: TGCGCCAGCAGCCAAGATTTTGCTCTAAGGACCCAGTACTTC. Protein sequence: CASSQDFALRTQYF.

This rearrangement joins TRBV2 to TRBJ2-5; 10 bases are shared with TRBD2. The germline gives CDR1 SNHLY, CDR2 FYNNEI. The CDR3 spans 14 residues. The J segment lost 2 bases and the V segment lost 6 bases, leaving 3 bases of the junction unmatched. CDR3 residues: CASSLAGVQETQYF. The CDR3 DNA follows: TGTGCCAGCAGCCTAGCGGGGGTACAAGAGACCCAGTACTTC. Looking up the rest from reference TRBV2 and TRBJ2-5 gives the full variable domain: EPEVTQTPSHQVTQMGQEVILRCVPISNHLYFYWYRQILGQKVEFLVSFYNNEISEKSEIFDDQFSVERPDGSNFTLKIRSTKLEDSAMYFCASSLAGVQETQYFGPGTRLLVL.

The genes are TRBV27 and TRBJ2-3; a possible D gene is TRBD2 (5 bases). Deletions cut 4 bases from V and 0 bases from J, with 17 bases between. The CDR3 loop spans 17 amino acids. In germline, CDR1 is MNHEY, CDR2 SMNVEV (reference sequence). The CDR3 spells CASSSTGHTRSTDTQYF. The CDR3 coding sequence is TGTGCCAGCAGTTCAACCGGGCACACTAGGAGCACAGATACGCAGTATTTT.

The V and J genes are TRBV9 and TRBJ2-6, with D possibly being TRBD2 (5 bases). Germline V gene data show CDR1 as SGDLS and CDR2 as YYNGEE. The V end lost 2 bases, the J end lost 0 bases, and 15 bases lay between the germline ends. This CDR3 has 18 residues. DNA for the CDR3: TGTGCCAGCAGCGTGGCTGGACGTGGGAGCTCTGGGGCCAACGTCCTGACTTTC. As protein: CASSVAGRGSSGANVLTF.